The 29 T cell receptor beta chains below all came from one sample that was sequenced in a study of blood T cell repertoires in COVID-19. Clones were sequenced by immunoSEQ multiplex PCR, and TCRdb holds only the in-frame ones, with some missing. This table holds approximately 260,000 clones, 75% to 90% found once. The specimen sequenced was peripheral blood. The source of these receptors is a man aged 55-75 years who had recovered from COVID-19.

This chain joins TRBV6-5 and TRBJ2-7, with 7 nucleotides matching TRBD1. J was trimmed by 2 bases and V by 0 bases; bases with no gene match: 4. The germline V gene encodes CDR1 MNHEY and CDR2 SVGAGI. The CDR3 covers 15 residues. The CDR3 region is CASSYSYRGTYEQYV. CDR3 DNA: TGTGCCAGCAGTTACTCCTACAGGGGAACCTACGAGCAGTACGTC.

The V call is TRBV5-1, the J call TRBJ2-3, with 10 bases that match TRBD1. CDR1 and CDR2 from the germline V gene are SGHRS and YFSETQ. The CDR3 is 15 residues long. The junction had 6 bases not matched to a gene; V was cut back by 4 bases and J by 4 bases. The CDR3 bases are TGCGCCAGCAGCCAAGGACAGGGGGGGCCAGATACGCAGTATTTT. This sequence encodes CASSQGQGGPDTQYF.

This rearrangement joins TRBV10-3 to TRBJ2-1; TRBD1 aligns across 9 bases. The CDR3 totals 15 residues. Per germline, CDR1 ENHRY and CDR2 SYGVKD. V trimming: 2 bases; J trimming: 7 bases; junction bases outside the gene matches: 6. The CDR3, as DNA: TGTGCCATCAGTGAGCAACAGGGGGCTTGGAATGAGCAGTTCTTC. This encodes CAISEQQGAWNEQFF.

CDR3 in amino acids: CASSQKLGSYEQYF. CDR3 sequence (DNA): TGCGCCAGCAGCCAAAAACTAGGGTCCTACGAGCAGTACTTC. The genes are TRBV4-1 and TRBJ2-7; weak D call: TRBD2 (5 bases). CDR1 and CDR2 from the germline V gene are MGHRA and YSYEKL. This CDR3 has 14 residues. Trimming took 2 bases from V and 1 from J, leaving 9 bases between them.

The rearrangement links TRBV5-1 to TRBJ2-2, with a tentative D call TRBD1 (6 bases). From germline, CDR1 is SGHRS and CDR2 YFSETQ. The germline V and J ends were trimmed by 4 bases and 4 bases, with 14 bases remaining between them. The CDR3 is 15 amino acids. The CDR3 nucleotides read TGCGCCAGCAGCATTTACAGGGACGGCACCGGGGAGCTGTTTTTT. It specifies CASSIYRDGTGELFF.

V and J are TRBV2 and TRBJ2-7; 10 bases agree with TRBD2. V dropped 4 bases and J dropped 6; count of bases not matched to a gene: 12. The CDR3 has 16 residues. CDR1 and CDR2 (germline): SNHLY, FYNNEI. CDR3 in amino acids: CASSGDLIAGGAEQYF. CDR3 coding DNA: TGTGCCAGCAGTGGGGATTTAATAGCGGGGGGTGCCGAGCAGTACTTC.

This clone was picked up many times. This chain joins TRBV5-4 and TRBJ2-5, with a tentative D call TRBD1 (5 bases). The CDR3 spans 14 residues. Trimming stripped 1 base from V and 3 bases from J, with 10 bases between. CDR1 is SGHNT, CDR2 YYREEE, per germline (reference sequence). CDR3 coding DNA: TGTGCCAGCAGCTTGAAGGGGCTTGAAGAGACCCAGTACTTC. It codes for CASSLKGLEETQYF. The entire variable domain, with the rest obtained from reference TRBV5-4 and TRBJ2-5, is as follows: ETGVTQSPTHLIKTRGQQVTLRCSSQSGHNTVSWYQQALGQGPQFIFQYYREEENGRGNFPPRFSGLQFPNYSSELNVNALELDDSALYLCASSLKGLEETQYFGPGTRLLVL.

CDR3 DNA: TGTGCCTGGGGAGAGGGGACAGGACCCCATGAGCAGTTCTTC. This codes for CAWGEGTGPHEQFF. The chain employs TRBV30 and TRBJ2-1; 8 bases are a match to TRBD1. The CDR3 contains 14 residues. Germline V CDR1 and CDR2: GTSNPN, SVGIG (reference sequence). J gave up 8 bases and V 5 bases, and 11 bases lay outside the gene matches.

V gene TRBV5-1 combines with J gene TRBJ2-1, with 11 nucleotides matching TRBD2. With 1 base clipped from V and 7 bases from J, the junction kept 7 bases outside the gene matches. Germline assignment: CDR1 SGHRS and CDR2 YFSETQ. This CDR3 has 16 residues. The CDR3 is CASSLSIAGGPNEQFF. The CDR3 region has the DNA TGCGCCAGCAGCTTGTCCATAGCGGGGGGGCCTAATGAGCAGTTCTTC. Together with reference TRBV5-1 and TRBJ2-1, the CDR3 gives the full variable domain: KAGVTQTPRYLIKTRGQQVTLSCSPISGHRSVSWYQQTPGQGLQFLFEYFSETQRNKGNFPGRFSGRQFSNSRSEMNVSTLELGDSALYLCASSLSIAGGPNEQFFGPGTRLTVL.

The genes are TRBV24-1 and TRBJ2-5; tentatively, D is TRBD1 (7 bases). V lost 5 bases and J 4 bases, leaving 19 bases between the germline ends. Germline assignment: CDR1 KGHDR and CDR2 SFDVKD. The CDR3 contains 16 residues. In DNA, the CDR3 is TGTGCCACCAGTGTAAACAGGGGAGGTTCCATAGAGACCCAGTACTTC. This codes for CATSVNRGGSIETQYF.

V gene TRBV6-5 combines with J gene TRBJ2-3; 7 bases agree with TRBD1. The germline V gene has CDR1 MNHEY and CDR2 SVGAGI. The CDR3 has 12 residues. The trim removed 10 bases at V and 4 bases at J, leaving 5 bases unmatched. In nucleotides, the CDR3 is TGTGCCACCGACAGGGCGGCAGATACGCAGTATTTT. It translates to CATDRAADTQYF.

The J gene is TRBJ1-1, the V gene TRBV7-9; D gene ambiguous. This CDR3 region has 12 residues. The V end lost 3 bases, the J end lost 6 bases, and 8 bases lay between the germline ends. Germline V gene data show CDR1 as SEHNR and CDR2 as FQNEAQ (reference sequence). The CDR3 DNA reads as TGTGCCAGCAGCTTTAGTATTGCTGAAGCTTTCTTT. Encoded protein: CASSFSIAEAFF.

The CDR3 coding sequence is TGTGCCTTACGCCCCACGGGGGGCTACAATGAGCAGTTCTTC. It yields the protein CALRPTGGYNEQFF. The J gene is TRBJ2-1, the V gene TRBV6-6; 7 bases agree with TRBD2. Trimming removed 11 bases from V and 3 bases from J; junction bases left unmatched: 10. Looked up from germline, CDR1 is MNHNY and CDR2 is SVGAGI (reference sequence). The CDR3 is 14 amino acids.

The J gene is TRBJ1-1, the V gene TRBV18, with D possibly TRBD1 on 5 matching bases. Trimming shortened V by 1 base and J by 2 bases, and 8 bases separated the two germline ends. The CDR3 spans 14 residues. Per the germline V gene, CDR1 is KGHSH and CDR2 is LQKENI. CDR3 protein: CASSPLQGNTEAFF. The DNA of the CDR3 is TGTGCCAGCTCACCACTCCAGGGTAACACTGAAGCTTTCTTT.

The chain recombines TRBV5-1 with TRBJ2-7, with a tentative D call TRBD2 (6 bases). There are 18 residues in the CDR3. From germline, CDR1 is SGHRS and CDR2 YFSETQ. Trimming cost V 0 bases and J 7 bases, with 26 bases left between them. The CDR3, as DNA: TGCGCCAGCAGCTTGGAAGGCGGAGGAGCGGGCCGTGGGAGGGAGCAGTACTTC. It specifies CASSLEGGGAGRGREQYF.

This chain links TRBV6-6 with TRBJ1-5; D gene uncertain. V was cut by 2 bases and J by 6 bases, with 8 bases left in between. In germline, CDR1 is MNHNY, CDR2 SVGAGI (reference sequence). The length of the CDR3 is 13 residues. DNA of the CDR3: TGTGCCAGCAGTTACCAGGAGGGTCAGCCCCAGCATTTT. It specifies CASSYQEGQPQHF.

The genes are TRBV5-1 and TRBJ1-5; maybe TRBD1 (5 bases). Between the trimmed V and J ends, which lost 3 bases and 2 bases, there was a span of 12 bases. CDR1 is SGHRS, CDR2 YFSETQ, per germline. This CDR3 spans 15 amino acids. The CDR3 loop is CASSSGVGGNQPQHF. CDR3 DNA sequence: TGCGCCAGCAGCTCTGGGGTAGGGGGCAATCAGCCCCAGCATTTT.

The DNA for the CDR3 is TGTGCCAGCAGCTTAGAAGCCAGGGGAAACACCATATATTTT. This codes for CASSLEARGNTIYF. The V and J genes are TRBV11-2 and TRBJ1-3, with D unclear. From germline, CDR1 is SGHAT and CDR2 FQNNGV. This CDR3 has 14 amino acids. V was clipped by 0 bases and J by 4 bases, with 7 bases between them. The whole variable domain, filled in from reference TRBV11-2 and TRBJ1-3, reads EAGVAQSPRYKIIEKRQSVAFWCNPISGHATLYWYQQILGQGPKLLIQFQNNGVVDDSQLPKDRFSAERLKGVDSTLKIQPAKLEDSAVYLCASSLEARGNTIYFGEGSWLTVV.

The CDR3 reads CASSLGQGVGEAFF. CDR3 DNA sequence: TGTGCCAGCAGCTTGGGGCAGGGGGTCGGCGAAGCTTTCTTT. The chain employs TRBV5-4 and TRBJ1-1; 7 nucleotides align to TRBD1. There are 14 residues in the CDR3. Germline V gene lookup returns CDR1 SGHNT and CDR2 YYREEE (reference sequence). V shed 0 bases, J shed 8 bases, and the junction held 7 bases outside the gene matches.

This sequence joins TRBV2 and TRBJ1-5; perhaps TRBD1 as D (5 bases). The CDR3 is made up of 12 amino acids. Germline CDR1 and CDR2: SNHLY and FYNNEI. Trimming took 7 bases from V and 3 from J, leaving 7 bases between them. The CDR3, as DNA: TGTGCCAGCACGGGGGACAATCAGCCCCAGCATTTT. This gives the protein CASTGDNQPQHF.

This clone was seen only a few times. The CDR3 DNA reads as TGTGCCAGCAGCTTAAGGACAGGGGACGAGACCCAGTACTTC. Translated: CASSLRTGDETQYF. The chain uses TRBV7-6 and TRBJ2-5, with 9 positions matching TRBD1. The CDR3 is 14 amino acids. J gave up 5 bases and V 2 bases, and 3 bases lay outside the gene matches. CDR1 is SGHVS and CDR2 is FNYEAQ in the germline V gene.

This clone was counted a single time. The chain is built from TRBV10-3 and TRBJ2-1, with D perhaps TRBD1 (5 bases). V was shortened by 2 bases and J by 0 bases, with 8 bases between the two germline ends. Germline lookup yields CDR1 ENHRY and CDR2 SYGVKD. CDR3 length equals 15 residues. The CDR3 reads CAISETGPSYNEQFF. The CDR3 nucleotides read TGTGCCATCAGTGAGACAGGCCCCTCCTACAATGAGCAGTTCTTC.

The chain carries TRBV11-2 and TRBJ1-1, with D possibly being TRBD1 (5 bases). In germline, CDR1 is SGHAT, CDR2 FQNNGV. The V gene lost 1 base and the J gene lost 0 bases, with 9 bases spanning the gap. The CDR3 consists of 15 residues. The CDR3 DNA is TGTGCCAGCAGCTTAGGGGGCCCTGTGAACACTGAAGCTTTCTTT. It specifies CASSLGGPVNTEAFF. Supplemented by reference TRBV11-2 and TRBJ1-1, the full variable domain reads EAGVAQSPRYKIIEKRQSVAFWCNPISGHATLYWYQQILGQGPKLLIQFQNNGVVDDSQLPKDRFSAERLKGVDSTLKIQPAKLEDSAVYLCASSLGGPVNTEAFFGQGTRLTVV.

This clone was picked up one time. The chain is built from TRBV25-1 and TRBJ1-6, with 8 bases fitting TRBD1. Germline V gene data show CDR1 as MGHDK and CDR2 as SYGVNS. The CDR3 covers 14 residues. Trimming at V came to 6 bases and at J to 9 bases, leaving 7 bases not matched to a gene. The CDR3 sequence: CASRGQGVGSPLHF. The CDR3 DNA follows: TGTGCCAGCAGAGGACAGGGAGTGGGTTCACCCCTCCACTTT.

A single count supports this clone. The rearrangement uses TRBV4-1 and TRBJ2-6; no clear D. Germline CDR1 MGHRA, CDR2 YSYEKL. The CDR3 is made up of 16 amino acids. V was cut by 1 base and J by 1 base, with 8 bases left in between. The CDR3 reads CASSQAGFSGANVLTF. In nucleotides, the CDR3 is TGCGCCAGCAGCCAAGCAGGTTTTTCTGGGGCCAACGTCCTGACTTTC.

The rearrangement uses TRBV27 and TRBJ1-4; a possible D gene is TRBD1 (6 bases). The CDR3 length is 14 residues. CDR1 and CDR2 from the germline V gene are MNHEY and SMNVEV (reference sequence). Trimming took off 6 bases at V and 5 bases at J, with 13 bases between the two ends. The CDR3 DNA reads as TGTGCCAGCAGACCCGGGACACGGAATGAAAAACTGTTTTTT. Amino acid sequence: CASRPGTRNEKLFF.

This clone has a single count. The V call is TRBV14, the J call TRBJ2-3; 10 bases are shared with TRBD2. CDR3 size: 19 residues. The germline V gene encodes CDR1 SGHDN and CDR2 FVKESK. Unmatched junction bases numbered 19, after V lost 3 bases and J lost 7 bases. CDR3 DNA: TGTGCCAGCAGCCAGTCCCTTGGGTTAGCGGGGGGCCTATCTAATACGCAGTATTTT. This codes for CASSQSLGLAGGLSNTQYF.

The CDR3 nucleotides are TGTGCCAGCAGCCAAGTATCACAGGTCACAGATACGCAGTATTTT. It translates to CASSQVSQVTDTQYF. The V and J genes are TRBV4-2 and TRBJ2-3, with D perhaps matching TRBD1 (5 bases). With 1 base removed from V and 2 bases from J, the gap between germline ends came to 10 bases. The CDR3 is 15 amino acids. Germline V CDR1 and CDR2: LGHNA, YNFKEQ.

This clone showed up just a few times. The V and J genes are TRBV10-1 and TRBJ2-1; 8 bases fit TRBD2. V dropped 4 bases and J dropped 9; count of bases not matched to a gene: 5. The CDR3 runs 13 residues. Looked up from germline, CDR1 is WNHNN and CDR2 is SYGVQD (reference sequence). CDR3 nucleotide sequence: TGCGCCAGCAGTGGGACTAGCTTAAGTGAGCAGTTCTTC. It is translated as CASSGTSLSEQFF.